The 27 T cell receptor beta chains below come from one sample, sequenced in a study of T-cell reconstitution after alpha-beta-depleted transplantation in children (dated by TCRdb to the mid-2010s). Read against the paper, the sample's treatment or condition label means: allogeneic hematopoietic cell transplantation with graft depleted of TCRalphabeta T cells and CD19 B cells. The library was obtained by PCR. The sample was run on an Illumina HiSeq 2500. Molecular barcoding was employed in the preparation of TCR libraries, with unique molecular identifiers being used to normalize TCRbeta repertoire quantification. TCRdb reran the public reads through fastp at Q25 and MiXCR, keeping productive beta chains. Each entry merges the rows of one CDR3 protein and shows their most common DNA and genes. In all, the sample holds just over 950,000 distinct CDR3 sequences, and less than 30% of those were seen once. 25% to 35% of the sample goes to the ten largest clones.

This sample comprised PBMCs, mostly from graft donor cells, obtained 360 days after TCRalphabeta/CD19-depleted stem cell transplant. The receptors here all came from a boy in the first two years of life who had a stem cell transplant for SCID, so the T cells may come from the graft donor.

Only a few counts were recorded for this clonotype. The chain couples TRBV28 to TRBJ2-5; D is perhaps TRBD1 (5 bases). The CDR3 runs to 15 residues. Germline CDR1 reads MDHEN; CDR2 reads SYDVKM. The germline V and J ends were trimmed by 0 bases and 3 bases, with 11 bases remaining between them. The CDR3 bases are TGTGCCAGCAGTTTATGGGCCCAGGGTAAAGAGACCCAGTACTTC. It codes for CASSLWAQGKETQYF. Filled out from reference TRBV28 and TRBJ2-5, the complete variable domain reads DVKVTQSSRYLVKRTGEKVFLECVQDMDHENMFWYRQDPGLGLRLIYFSYDVKMKEKGDIPEGYSVSREKKERFSLILESASTNQTSMYLCASSLWAQGKETQYFGPGTRLLVL.

The chain carries TRBV18 and TRBJ2-1; no clear D. The CDR3 loop spans 14 amino acids. Trimming shortened V by 1 base and J by 0 bases, and 4 bases separated the two germline ends. Germline values: CDR1 KGHSH, CDR2 LQKENI. In DNA, the CDR3 is TGTGCCAGCTCACCACAGGGCTCCTACAATGAGCAGTTCTTC. This encodes CASSPQGSYNEQFF.

This clonotype has more than one count but fewer than ten. The J gene is TRBJ2-7, the V gene TRBV7-2; D is possibly TRBD1 or TRBD2 (7 bases each). Trimming shortened V by 5 bases and J by 3 bases, and 17 bases separated the two germline ends. CDR1 is SGHTA and CDR2 is FQGNSA in the germline V gene. The CDR3 has 15 residues. The DNA for the CDR3 is TGTGCCAGCAGCCAGGGGGGGAGGGCCAACTACGAGCAGTACTTC. Protein sequence: CASSQGGRANYEQYF.

The gene calls are TRBV11-1 and TRBJ1-5; D is uncertain. The CDR3 consists of 13 residues. Per the germline V gene, CDR1 is SGHAT and CDR2 is FQDESV (reference sequence). V was pared by 1 base and J by 8 bases, with 9 bases between. The DNA for the CDR3 is TGTGCCAGCAGCTTAGTCATTGGGAAGCCCCAGCATTTT. It translates to CASSLVIGKPQHF.

A few counts support this clonotype. V gene TRBV4-3 combines with J gene TRBJ1-1; D gene unclear. Trimming pared 4 bases from V and 4 bases from J, leaving 16 bases between. CDR3 length: 15 residues. Germline V lookup: CDR1 LGHNA, CDR2 YSLEER. Here the CDR3 DNA reads TGCGCCAGCAGCCTTGGCCTCCTTGAAGGCACTGAAGCTTTCTTT. Its translation is CASSLGLLEGTEAFF.

The V and J genes are TRBV5-1 and TRBJ1-4; the match to TRBD1 covers 8 bases. Unmatched junction bases numbered 4, after V lost 4 bases and J lost 2 bases. This CDR3 is 15 amino acids long. Germline V gives CDR1 SGHRS, CDR2 YFSETQ. The CDR3 loop reads CASSRYRGTNEKLFF. The CDR3 DNA sequence: TGCGCCAGCAGCCGATACAGGGGGACTAATGAAAAACTGTTTTTT.

This clonotype appeared a few times. This rearrangement joins TRBV7-9 to TRBJ1-2; the D is unclear. V lost 4 bases to trimming and J lost 0 bases, with 18 bases between them. CDR1 SEHNR and CDR2 FQNEAQ come from the germline V gene (reference sequence). This CDR3 has 17 amino acids. The CDR3 bases are TGTGCCAGCAGCTCCCCCCACCAGCGACCCTCTAACTATGGCTACACCTTC. Its protein is CASSSPHQRPSNYGYTF.

In this sample, this clonotype turned up a few times. The chain employs TRBV28 and TRBJ1-1, with D possibly TRBD1 on 6 matching bases. Germline assignment: CDR1 MDHEN and CDR2 SYDVKM. This CDR3 has 13 residues. Trimming removed 8 bases from V and 7 bases from J, with 17 bases in between. CDR3 residues: CASAYRAMVEAFF. CDR3 DNA sequence: TGTGCCAGCGCGTACAGGGCTATGGTTGAAGCTTTCTTT.

This clonotype occurred many times. This chain joins TRBV3-1 and TRBJ2-1, with D hard to call. The CDR3 covers 15 residues. The germline CDR1 and CDR2 sequences are LGHDT and YNNKEL (reference sequence). V dropped 0 bases and J dropped 3 bases, with 9 bases sitting between them. CDR3 sequence reads: CASSQEDDVYNEQFF. The CDR3 region has the DNA TGTGCCAGCAGCCAAGAGGATGATGTCTACAATGAGCAGTTCTTC.

The V and J genes are TRBV4-3 and TRBJ2-5, with D unresolved. This CDR3 is 17 amino acids long. Trimming removed 0 bases at V and 1 base at J, with 15 bases between. In germline, CDR1 is LGHNA, CDR2 YSLEER. The CDR3 DNA reads as TGCGCCAGCAGCCAAGATTTCCTGCTAGACTTCCAAGAGACCCAGTACTTC. This codes for CASSQDFLLDFQETQYF.

This chain links TRBV19 with TRBJ2-1; no reliable D call. V lost 8 bases, J lost 5 bases, and 13 bases lay in between. The germline gives CDR1 LNHDA, CDR2 SQIVND (reference sequence). The CDR3 totals 13 residues. The CDR3 DNA sequence: TGTGCCAGTGCGACCGGTACGAACAATGAGCAGTTCTTC. Translated, it gives CASATGTNNEQFF.

J is TRBJ2-1 and V is TRBV2; 9 nucleotides align to TRBD1. The trim removed 6 bases at V and 0 bases at J, leaving 6 bases unmatched. This CDR3 is 16 amino acids long. CDR1 is SNHLY and CDR2 is FYNNEI in the germline V gene. CDR3 in DNA: TGTGCCAGCAGCCGACAGACAGGGGGCTCCTACAATGAGCAGTTCTTC. Protein product: CASSRQTGGSYNEQFF.

The CDR3 reads CASSLSPAADTEAFF. The DNA for the CDR3 is TGCGCCAGCAGCCTCTCTCCAGCCGCCGACACTGAAGCTTTCTTT. The chain joins TRBV4-1 to TRBJ1-1, with D uncertain. Germline-derived CDR1 and CDR2 are MGHRA and YSYEKL. Trimming pared 4 bases from V and 3 bases from J, leaving 15 bases between. The CDR3 spans 15 residues.

This clonotype was seen a handful of times. The rearrangement links TRBV12-3 or TRBV12-4 to TRBJ2-3; 8 nucleotides agree with TRBD2. The CDR3 extends over 12 amino acids. After removal of 3 bases from V and 9 bases from J, the junction contained 2 bases not matched to a gene. The CDR3 loop is CASSFWTSTQYF. The CDR3 bases are TGTGCCAGCAGTTTCTGGACTAGCACGCAGTATTTT.

The sample holds a few counts of this clonotype. The chain is built from TRBV24-1 and TRBJ2-5, with 9 bases lining up with TRBD1. Trimming at V came to 5 bases and at J to 0 bases, leaving 6 bases not matched to a gene. CDR3 length: 16 residues. CDR1 KGHDR and CDR2 SFDVKD come from the germline V gene. CDR3: CATSGSGTGYQETQYF. DNA for the CDR3: TGTGCCACCAGTGGTTCCGGGACAGGGTACCAAGAGACCCAGTACTTC.

The chain couples TRBV28 to TRBJ1-5; D is possibly TRBD1 (6 bases). Trimming took off 6 bases at V and 3 bases at J, with 18 bases between the two ends. Looked up from germline, CDR1 is MDHEN and CDR2 is SYDVKM. This CDR3 contains 16 residues. DNA for the CDR3: TGTGCCAGCAGCCTAGCGGGGGGCCGGGACAATCAGCCCCAGCATTTT. Protein product: CASSLAGGRDNQPQHF.

The rearrangement uses TRBV7-9 and TRBJ1-5; TRBD1 matches 12 bases. CDR1 is SEHNR, CDR2 FQNEAQ, per germline (reference sequence). Trimming took 5 bases from V and 6 from J; bases not matched to a gene: 5. This CDR3 has 15 residues. As DNA, the CDR3 is TGTGCCAGCAGCCAGGGACAGGGGGCGATTCAGCCCCAGCATTTT. It translates to CASSQGQGAIQPQHF.

The chain is built from TRBV12-3 or TRBV12-4 and TRBJ1-5; TRBD1 aligns across 8 bases. The CDR3 extends over 15 amino acids. V lost 6 bases, J lost 7 bases, and 11 bases stayed unmatched. CDR3 nucleotides: TGTGCCAGCAGCTTCGTGACAGGGGCGAACCAGCCCCAGCATTTT. It is translated as CASSFVTGANQPQHF.

As DNA, the CDR3 is TGTGCCAGCTCCCGGGGGGTTATAGGTACCAATGAGCAGTTCTTC. It is translated as CASSRGVIGTNEQFF. The genes are TRBV7-3 and TRBJ2-1; 7 bases are a match to TRBD2. This CDR3 is built from 15 residues. The germline V gene encodes CDR1 SGHTA and CDR2 FQGTGA. V gave up 8 bases and J gave up 6 bases; unmatched junction bases: 13.

V gene TRBV10-3 combines with J gene TRBJ2-1; tentative D call: TRBD2 (7 bases). V was pared by 8 bases and J by 7 bases, with 12 bases between. The CDR3 is 12 amino acids. Germline V gene data show CDR1 as ENHRY and CDR2 as SYGVKD. The CDR3 DNA follows: TGTGCCATCGGACTAGGGGGAAATGAGCAGTTCTTC. Amino acids: CAIGLGGNEQFF.

This clonotype was observed a handful of times. The chain recombines TRBV18 with TRBJ1-6; D gene ambiguous. Germline V gene sequence: CDR1 KGHSH, CDR2 LQKENI. The CDR3 runs to 13 residues. Between the trimmed V and J ends, which lost 6 bases and 8 bases, there was a span of 11 bases. This chain's CDR3 is CASSPSEDSPLHF. DNA of the CDR3: TGTGCCAGCTCCCCATCTGAGGATTCACCCCTCCACTTT.

The V call is TRBV5-1, the J call TRBJ2-7; TRBD2 matches at 9 bases. The germline CDR1 and CDR2 sequences are SGHRS and YFSETQ. The CDR3 extends over 14 amino acids. Losses at the gene ends were 4 bases for V and 2 bases for J; bases not matched to a gene: 4. The CDR3 nucleotides read TGCGCCAGCAGCCCCGAGCGGGGGGCCTACGAGCAGTACTTC. Residues: CASSPERGAYEQYF.

This clonotype turned up a few times. J is TRBJ2-5 and V is TRBV12-3 or TRBV12-4, with TRBD1 matching 7 bases. The CDR3 runs to 14 residues. With 4 bases clipped from V and 2 bases from J, the junction kept 4 bases outside the gene matches. CDR3 loop: CASSYQGVQETQYF. In nucleotides, the CDR3 is TGTGCCAGCAGTTACCAGGGGGTTCAAGAGACCCAGTACTTC.

This clonotype was counted only a few times. This chain joins TRBV20-1 and TRBJ2-5, with D tentatively TRBD2 (6 bases). The CDR3 consists of 12 residues. Germline CDR1 DFQATT, CDR2 SNEGSKA (reference sequence). Written as DNA, the CDR3 is TGCAGACCCCAGCGGGCGCCGGAGACCCAGTACTTC. Its protein product is CRPQRAPETQYF.

The gene calls are TRBV20-1 and TRBJ2-3; D assignment may be TRBD1 or TRBD2 (6 bases each). This CDR3 has 15 amino acids. The germline V and J ends were trimmed by 0 bases and 2 bases, with 12 bases remaining between them. The germline CDR1 and CDR2 sequences are DFQATT and SNEGSKA (reference sequence). The CDR3 is CSARDGGHHTDTQYF. Here the CDR3 DNA reads TGCAGTGCTAGAGACGGGGGACACCACACAGATACGCAGTATTTT.

This clonotype was observed a few times. The gene calls are TRBV28 and TRBJ2-1; either TRBD1 or TRBD2 may fit D (5 bases each). CDR1 and CDR2 from the germline V gene are MDHEN and SYDVKM. The CDR3 length is 16 residues. The ends were cut back, 6 bases at V and 8 bases at J, with 23 bases in the middle. DNA for the CDR3: TGTGCCAGCAGGCCCTCCAGGGTAGGCAGGCGGGATGAGCAGTTCTTC. Protein sequence: CASRPSRVGRRDEQFF.

The V and J genes are TRBV3-1 and TRBJ1-5, with D uncertain. V was cut by 1 base and J by 3 bases, with 13 bases left in between. Germline V gene sequence: CDR1 LGHDT, CDR2 YNNKEL (reference sequence). This CDR3 is built from 16 residues. The CDR3 sequence is CASSQGWERLNQPQHF. CDR3 in DNA: TGTGCCAGCAGCCAAGGATGGGAGCGACTCAATCAGCCCCAGCATTTT.